The 15 T cell receptor beta chains below come from one sample, sequenced in a study of spatial heterogeneity in lung cancer. The time point denotes: sample taken at primary tumor resection. MiXCR, run by TCRdb on the 5' RACE reads, gives a single entry per CDR3 protein. Here the sample spans roughly 79,000 distinct CDR3 sequences, about 7.8% being singletons. Sequences were derived from PBMCs, sampled at surgery. The receptors were sampled from a male donor with early-stage non-small cell lung cancer.

The sample holds many counts of this clonotype. The rearrangement links TRBV6-1 to TRBJ2-3; TRBD2 is a possible D gene (6 bases). V gave up 9 bases and J gave up 6 bases, with 10 bases separating them. Germline V gene data show CDR1 as MNHNS and CDR2 as SASEGT. The CDR3 loop spans 11 amino acids. DNA of the CDR3: TGTGCCAGTGACGCGGGGGATACGCAGTATTTT. Translation gives CASDAGDTQYF.

The gene calls are TRBV5-1 and TRBJ2-1; D remains unclear. Germline CDR1 reads SGHRS; CDR2 reads YFSETQ. Trimming left V 0 bases short and J 5 bases short, with 18 bases between. The CDR3 totals 17 residues. The CDR3 is CASSLGRTDRWDNEQFF. CDR3 nucleotides: TGCGCCAGCAGCTTGGGCCGAACCGATCGGTGGGACAATGAGCAGTTCTTC. The variable domain in full, completed from reference TRBV5-1 and TRBJ2-1, reads KAGVTQTPRYLIKTRGQQVTLSCSPISGHRSVSWYQQTPGQGLQFLFEYFSETQRNKGNFPGRFSGRQFSNSRSEMNVSTLELGDSALYLCASSLGRTDRWDNEQFFGPGTRLTVL.

This clonotype was detected many times. The rearrangement links TRBV29-1 to TRBJ2-3; TRBD2 aligns across 7 bases. Trimming at V came to 3 bases and at J to 3 bases, leaving 6 bases not matched to a gene. Germline V gene sequence: CDR1 SQVTM, CDR2 ANQGSEA. This CDR3 contains 14 residues. Here the CDR3 reads CSVDLAGVTDTQYF. CDR3 bases: TGCAGCGTTGATTTGGCGGGAGTTACAGATACGCAGTATTTT.

This clonotype was detected many times. Mismatch with germline at one junction end may stem from a read error. CDR3 in amino acids: CVSSPTHAEAFF. In nucleotides, the CDR3 is TGTGTCAGCTCACCGACGCACGCTGAAGCTTTCTTT. V is TRBV18 and J is TRBJ1-1; D gene ambiguous. The V gene's germline CDR1 is KGHSH and CDR2 LQKENI. CDR3 length equals 12 residues.

In its sample, this clonotype is medium-sized. The chain carries TRBV20-1 and TRBJ2-1; TRBD2 agrees at 8 bases. Germline CDR1 and CDR2: DFQATT and SNEGSKA (reference sequence). After removal of 6 bases from V and 3 bases from J, the junction contained 13 bases not matched to a gene. This CDR3 comprises 16 residues. In nucleotides, the CDR3 is TGCAGTGCCGGGAAGGACGGGAGGGCTTACTACAATGAGCAGTTCTTC. Its protein product is CSAGKDGRAYYNEQFF.

The chain joins TRBV4-2 to TRBJ1-5; D not resolved. CDR1 LGHNA and CDR2 YNFKEQ come from the germline V gene. The V gene lost 4 bases and the J gene lost 7 bases, with 20 bases spanning the gap. The CDR3 runs to 16 residues. As DNA, the CDR3 is TGTGCCAGCAGCCCGCAAGGCGGGCCCGGGAGGCAGCCCCAGCATTTT. It codes for CASSPQGGPGRQPQHF.

This clonotype was seen a handful of times. The V call is TRBV12-5, the J call TRBJ1-3, with 9 bases matching TRBD1. The length of the CDR3 is 15 residues. V was clipped by 6 bases and J by 2 bases; unmatched bases: 5. Per germline, CDR1 LGHNT and CDR2 FRNRAP. The CDR3 bases are TGTGCTAGTGGACTTAGGACAGGGGCTGGAAACACCATATATTTT. Translated, it gives CASGLRTGAGNTIYF.

This clonotype appeared many times. V gene TRBV6-5 combines with J gene TRBJ1-1; 7 bases match TRBD1. Losses at the gene ends were 2 bases for V and 5 bases for J; bases not matched to a gene: 5. The CDR3 has 14 residues. Germline V CDR1 and CDR2: MNHEY, SVGAGI. Written as DNA, the CDR3 is TGTGCCAGCAGTTACGACAGGGTCATGACTGAAGCTTTCTTT. The encoded protein is CASSYDRVMTEAFF.

This clonotype was seen at least ten times. The V gene is TRBV4-1, the J gene TRBJ2-3; 9 bases are a match to TRBD2. CDR1 is MGHRA, CDR2 YSYEKL, per germline. CDR3 length: 19 amino acids. J was trimmed by 3 bases and V by 1 base; bases with no gene match: 14. The CDR3 nucleotides read TGCGCCAGCAGCCAAGCGTGGTTAGCGGGAGCAAAGGGTACAGATACGCAGTATTTT. Translation gives CASSQAWLAGAKGTDTQYF.

This clonotype has more than one count but fewer than ten. The rearrangement links TRBV20-1 to TRBJ2-3, with 9 bases fitting TRBD2. Germline V CDR1 and CDR2: DFQATT, SNEGSKA (reference sequence). The V segment lost 5 bases and the J segment 4 bases; nucleotides outside the gene matches: 10. CDR3 length: 15 amino acids. The CDR3 nucleotides are TGCAGTGCTGGATATAGCGGGGGCAAAGCAGATACGCAGTATTTT. This encodes CSAGYSGGKADTQYF.

At least ten counts were recorded for this clonotype. The chain joins TRBV7-9 to TRBJ2-2; D gene uncertain. The CDR3 consists of 14 residues. Germline CDR1 SEHNR, CDR2 FQNEAQ (reference sequence). The V end was cut by 5 bases, the J end by 3 bases, with 10 bases between. The CDR3 DNA follows: TGTGCCAGCAGCAAGGACCCCCACACCGGGGAGCTGTTTTTT. Its translation is CASSKDPHTGELFF.

The rearrangement links TRBV5-1 to TRBJ2-2; TRBD2 is a possible D gene (5 bases). This CDR3 is built from 14 residues. Trimming shortened V by 7 bases and J by 0 bases, and 10 bases separated the two germline ends. In germline, CDR1 is SGHRS, CDR2 YFSETQ. The CDR3 loop is CASFEGSNTGELFF. The CDR3 coding sequence is TGCGCCAGCTTCGAGGGTTCGAACACCGGGGAGCTGTTTTTT.

This clonotype occurred many times. The rearrangement joins TRBV7-6 to TRBJ2-7; 10 bases are a match to TRBD2. Germline V lookup: CDR1 SGHVS, CDR2 FNYEAQ. CDR3 length equals 15 residues. V shed 3 bases, J shed 7 bases, and the junction held 9 bases outside the gene matches. CDR3 residues: CASSLSSGSPWEQYF. The CDR3 DNA reads TGTGCCAGCAGCTTGTCTAGCGGGAGCCCCTGGGAGCAGTACTTC.

V and J are TRBV6-2 or TRBV6-3 and TRBJ2-5, with 8 bases identical to TRBD2. CDR3 length: 13 residues. Germline V gives CDR1 MNHEY, CDR2 SVGEGT. Trimming removed 10 bases from V and 5 bases from J; junction bases left unmatched: 9. The CDR3 spells CATELAAQETQYF. CDR3 in DNA: TGTGCCACGGAACTAGCGGCCCAGGAGACCCAGTACTTC.

This clonotype was counted many times. The chain recombines TRBV4-1 with TRBJ1-6; D is ambiguous. V gave up 1 base and J gave up 6 bases, with 10 bases separating them. CDR3 length: 15 residues. Germline assignment: CDR1 MGHRA and CDR2 YSYEKL. The CDR3 DNA is TGCGCCAGCAGCCAAGCATCAGCTCGTAATTCACCCCTCCACTTT. It yields the protein CASSQASARNSPLHF.